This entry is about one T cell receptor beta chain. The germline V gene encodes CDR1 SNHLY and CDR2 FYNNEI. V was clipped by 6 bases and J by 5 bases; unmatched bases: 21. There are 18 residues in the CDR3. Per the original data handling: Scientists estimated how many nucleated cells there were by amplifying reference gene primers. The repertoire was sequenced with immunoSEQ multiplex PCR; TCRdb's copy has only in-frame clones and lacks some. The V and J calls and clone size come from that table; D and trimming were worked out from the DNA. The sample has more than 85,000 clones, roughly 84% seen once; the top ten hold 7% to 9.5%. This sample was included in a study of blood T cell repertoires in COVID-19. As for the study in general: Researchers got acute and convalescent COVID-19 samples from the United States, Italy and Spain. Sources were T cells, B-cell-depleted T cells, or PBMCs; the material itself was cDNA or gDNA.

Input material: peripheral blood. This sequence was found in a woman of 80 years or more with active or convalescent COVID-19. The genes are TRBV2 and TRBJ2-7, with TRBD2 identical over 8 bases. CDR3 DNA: TGTGCCAGCAGGAGCATCTGGGGGGCCGGCGGGAGGTTGAACGAGCAGTACTTC. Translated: CASRSIWGAGGRLNEQYF.